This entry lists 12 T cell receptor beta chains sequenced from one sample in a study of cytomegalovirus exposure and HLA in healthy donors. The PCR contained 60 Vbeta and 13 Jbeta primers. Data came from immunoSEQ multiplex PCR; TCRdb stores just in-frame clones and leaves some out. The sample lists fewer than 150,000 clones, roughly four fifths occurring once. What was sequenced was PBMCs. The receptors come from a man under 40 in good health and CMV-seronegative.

CDR3 sequence: CASVGRVLGETQYF. DNA for the CDR3: TGTGCCAGCGTAGGGCGGGTCCTAGGAGAGACCCAGTACTTC. The V gene is TRBV2, the J gene TRBJ2-5; D may be TRBD2 (5 bases). Germline loops: CDR1 SNHLY, CDR2 FYNNEI. V was pared by 8 bases and J by 4 bases, with 17 bases between. The length of the CDR3 is 14 residues.

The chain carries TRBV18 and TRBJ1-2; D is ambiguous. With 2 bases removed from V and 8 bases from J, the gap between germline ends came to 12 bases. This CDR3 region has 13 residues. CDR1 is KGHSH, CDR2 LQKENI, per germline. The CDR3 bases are TGTGCCAGCTCACCAGAGGCAGTCGGGGGCTACACCTTC. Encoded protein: CASSPEAVGGYTF. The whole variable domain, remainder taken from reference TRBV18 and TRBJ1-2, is NAGVMQNPRHLVRRRGQEARLRCSPMKGHSHVYWYRQLPEEGLKFMVYLQKENIIDESGMPKERFSAEFPKEGPSILRIQQVVRGDSAAYFCASSPEAVGGYTFGSGTRLTVV.

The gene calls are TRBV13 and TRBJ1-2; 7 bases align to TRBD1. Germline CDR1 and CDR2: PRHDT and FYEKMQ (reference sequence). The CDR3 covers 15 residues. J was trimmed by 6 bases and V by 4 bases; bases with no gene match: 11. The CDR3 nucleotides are TGTGCCAGCAGCTCAGACAGGGAGGTTCTCGATGGCTACACCTTC. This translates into CASSSDREVLDGYTF.

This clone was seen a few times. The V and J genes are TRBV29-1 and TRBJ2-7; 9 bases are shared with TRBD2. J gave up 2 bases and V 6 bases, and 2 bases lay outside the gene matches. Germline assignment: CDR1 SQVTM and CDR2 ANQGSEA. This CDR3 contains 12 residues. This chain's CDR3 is CSVWTSAYEQYF. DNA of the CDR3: TGCAGCGTATGGACTAGCGCCTACGAGCAGTACTTC.

CDR3 in amino acids: CASGYPFSGSGTGELFF. The DNA for the CDR3 is TGTGCCAGCGGATACCCATTTAGCGGGAGCGGAACCGGGGAGCTGTTTTTT. This sequence joins TRBV6-4 and TRBJ2-2; 9 bases fit TRBD2. The V gene end was trimmed by 8 bases and the J gene end by 5 bases; junction bases not matched to a gene: 15. Germline V gives CDR1 MRHNA, CDR2 SNTAGT. This CDR3 has 17 residues.

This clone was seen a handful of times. The CDR3 is CASPPRLAGVPIYEQYF. In nucleotides, the CDR3 is TGTGCCAGCCCGCCTAGACTAGCGGGAGTTCCAATCTACGAGCAGTACTTC. The V gene is TRBV28, the J gene TRBJ2-7; 12 positions match TRBD2. The CDR3 runs 17 residues. Unmatched junction bases numbered 14, after V lost 8 bases and J lost 3 bases. Germline V gives CDR1 MDHEN, CDR2 SYDVKM.

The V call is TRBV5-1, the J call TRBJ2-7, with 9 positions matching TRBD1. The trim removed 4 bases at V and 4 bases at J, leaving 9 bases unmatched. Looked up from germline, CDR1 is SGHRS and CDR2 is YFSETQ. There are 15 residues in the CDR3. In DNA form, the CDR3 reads TGCGCCAGCAGCCTTCCCGGGACAGGGATTTACGAGCAGTACTTC. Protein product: CASSLPGTGIYEQYF.

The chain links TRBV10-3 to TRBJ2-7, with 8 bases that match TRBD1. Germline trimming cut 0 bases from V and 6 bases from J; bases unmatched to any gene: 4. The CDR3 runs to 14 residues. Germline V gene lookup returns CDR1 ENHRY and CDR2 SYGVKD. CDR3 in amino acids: CAISESQGAGEQYF. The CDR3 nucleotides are TGTGCCATCAGTGAGTCGCAGGGGGCGGGCGAGCAGTACTTC.

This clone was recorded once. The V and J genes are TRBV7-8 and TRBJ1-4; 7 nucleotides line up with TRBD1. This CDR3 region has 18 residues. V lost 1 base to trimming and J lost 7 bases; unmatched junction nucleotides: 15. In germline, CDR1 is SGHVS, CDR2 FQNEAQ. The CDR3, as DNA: TGTGCCAGCAGCTTAGGGGGGACAGTTGTTTTTCAGAGTGAAAAACTGTTTTTT. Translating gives CASSLGGTVVFQSEKLFF.

In DNA form, the CDR3 reads TGCGCCAGCAGCCTAGCCCCGGGACAGGCCTACGAGCAGTACTTC. It specifies CASSLAPGQAYEQYF. This chain joins TRBV5-1 and TRBJ2-7; 8 bases agree with TRBD1. The germline V gene encodes CDR1 SGHRS and CDR2 YFSETQ. V dropped 4 bases and J dropped 2; count of bases not matched to a gene: 8. CDR3 size: 15 residues.

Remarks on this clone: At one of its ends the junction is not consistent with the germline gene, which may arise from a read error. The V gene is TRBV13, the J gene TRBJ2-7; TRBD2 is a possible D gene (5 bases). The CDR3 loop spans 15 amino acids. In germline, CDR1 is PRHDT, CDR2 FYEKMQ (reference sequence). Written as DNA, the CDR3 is TGTGCCAGCGGCTTAGGCAAAGTAGCGATATACGAGCAGTACTTC. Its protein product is CASGLGKVAIYEQYF.

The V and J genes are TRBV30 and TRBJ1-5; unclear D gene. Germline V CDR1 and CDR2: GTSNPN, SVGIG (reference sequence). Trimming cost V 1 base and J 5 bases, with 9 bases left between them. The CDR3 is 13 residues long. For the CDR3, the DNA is TGTGCCTGGAGTGGTGACAACTATCAGCCCCAGCATTTT. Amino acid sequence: CAWSGDNYQPQHF.